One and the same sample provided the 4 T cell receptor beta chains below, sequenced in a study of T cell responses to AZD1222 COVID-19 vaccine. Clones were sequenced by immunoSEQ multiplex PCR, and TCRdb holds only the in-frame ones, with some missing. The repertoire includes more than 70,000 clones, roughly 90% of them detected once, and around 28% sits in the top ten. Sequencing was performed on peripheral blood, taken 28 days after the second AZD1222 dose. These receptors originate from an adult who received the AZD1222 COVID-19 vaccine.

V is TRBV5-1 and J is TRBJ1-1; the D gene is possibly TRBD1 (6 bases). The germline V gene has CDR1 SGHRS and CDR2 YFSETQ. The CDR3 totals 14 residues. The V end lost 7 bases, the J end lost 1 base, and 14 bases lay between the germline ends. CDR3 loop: CASSEGGGNTEAFF. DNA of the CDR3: TGCGCCAGCTCCGAGGGGGGCGGGAACACTGAAGCTTTCTTT.

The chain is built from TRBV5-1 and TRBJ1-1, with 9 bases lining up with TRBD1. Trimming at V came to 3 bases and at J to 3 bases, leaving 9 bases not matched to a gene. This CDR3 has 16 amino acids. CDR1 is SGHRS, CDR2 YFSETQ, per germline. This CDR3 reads CASSWSATGGDTEAFF. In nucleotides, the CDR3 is TGCGCCAGCAGCTGGTCCGCGACAGGGGGGGACACTGAAGCTTTCTTT.

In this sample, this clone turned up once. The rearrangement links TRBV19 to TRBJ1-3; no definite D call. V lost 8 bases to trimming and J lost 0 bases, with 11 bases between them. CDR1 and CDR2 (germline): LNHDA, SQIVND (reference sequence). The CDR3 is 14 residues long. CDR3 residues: CASLASFSGNTIYF. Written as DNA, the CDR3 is TGTGCCAGTCTCGCATCCTTCTCTGGAAACACCATATATTTT.

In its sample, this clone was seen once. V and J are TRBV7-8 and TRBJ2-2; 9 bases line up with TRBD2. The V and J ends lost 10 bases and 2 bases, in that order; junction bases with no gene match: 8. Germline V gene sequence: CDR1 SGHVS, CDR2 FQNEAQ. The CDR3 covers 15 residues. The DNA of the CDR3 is TGTGCCACCCTCCCCCTAGCGGGAAACACCGGGGAGCTGTTTTTT. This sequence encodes CATLPLAGNTGELFF.